The 7 T cell receptor beta chains below were found in one sample sequenced in a study of blood T cell repertoires in COVID-19. The data were produced by immunoSEQ multiplex PCR, yet TCRdb's version contains in-frame clones alone and is incomplete. The sample lists 91,000 or so clones, about 82% seen once, with around 13% in the top ten. Material: peripheral blood. The receptors were sampled from a woman aged 55 to 70 in a cohort sampled during active or convalescent COVID-19.

This clone occurred many times. The chain recombines TRBV2 with TRBJ1-6; 7 nucleotides agree with TRBD1. The CDR3 spans 15 residues. Germline V gene data show CDR1 as SNHLY and CDR2 as FYNNEI. V lost 3 bases to trimming and J lost 10 bases; unmatched junction nucleotides: 9. The CDR3 DNA reads TGTGCCAGCAGTGAGAACAGGGGAGTAGGGTCACCCCTCCACTTT. This codes for CASSENRGVGSPLHF.

This clone was counted only a few times. The chain has TRBV6-2 or TRBV6-3 and TRBJ2-7; D is perhaps TRBD2 (6 bases). The length of the CDR3 is 15 residues. Trimming removed 3 bases at V and 5 bases at J, with 17 bases between. Germline assignment: CDR1 MNHEY and CDR2 SVGEGT. This CDR3 reads CASSYSDSGSHEQYF. The DNA for the CDR3 is TGTGCCAGCAGTTATTCCGACTCCGGGAGCCACGAGCAGTACTTC.

This clone was found many times. This chain connects TRBV19 to TRBJ2-1; 8 nucleotides align to TRBD1. Germline V lookup: CDR1 LNHDA, CDR2 SQIVND (reference sequence). V lost 3 bases, J lost 6 bases, and 7 bases stayed unmatched. This CDR3 has 15 residues. CDR3 region: CASSISGTGSNEQFF. CDR3 in DNA: TGTGCCAGTAGTATCTCCGGGACAGGCAGCAATGAGCAGTTCTTC.

The chain links TRBV19 to TRBJ2-5, with TRBD1 as a possible D gene (7 bases). Germline-derived CDR1 and CDR2 are LNHDA and SQIVND (reference sequence). This CDR3 comprises 15 residues. With 7 bases removed from V and 5 bases from J, the gap between germline ends came to 20 bases. Here the CDR3 DNA reads TGTGCCAGTACCTCCCGACAGGGACGGGGGGAGACCCAGTACTTC. As protein: CASTSRQGRGETQYF.

The gene calls are TRBV28 and TRBJ1-4; D remains ambiguous. The germline V gene encodes CDR1 MDHEN and CDR2 SYDVKM. There are 14 residues in the CDR3. V gave up 6 bases and J gave up 4 bases, with 12 bases separating them. CDR3 DNA sequence: TGTGCCAGCAGGGTCAGGTCTCTTAATGAAAAACTGTTTTTT. As protein: CASRVRSLNEKLFF.

The chain links TRBV12-3 or TRBV12-4 to TRBJ2-1; D ambiguous. This CDR3 is 12 amino acids long. The V gene lost 5 bases and the J gene lost 12 bases, with 14 bases spanning the gap. CDR3 sequence: CASSPSLGGQFF. CDR3 nucleotide sequence: TGTGCCAGCAGTCCGAGCCTCGGTGGGCAGTTCTTC.

The gene calls are TRBV16 and TRBJ1-5; D gene unclear. Germline V CDR1 and CDR2: KGHSY, FQNENV. There are 16 residues in the CDR3. The V end was cut by 0 bases, the J end by 0 bases, with 9 bases between. The CDR3 nucleotides read TGTGCCAGCAGCCAATCGGCGGGGTTTAGCAATCAGCCCCAGCATTTT. It encodes CASSQSAGFSNQPQHF.